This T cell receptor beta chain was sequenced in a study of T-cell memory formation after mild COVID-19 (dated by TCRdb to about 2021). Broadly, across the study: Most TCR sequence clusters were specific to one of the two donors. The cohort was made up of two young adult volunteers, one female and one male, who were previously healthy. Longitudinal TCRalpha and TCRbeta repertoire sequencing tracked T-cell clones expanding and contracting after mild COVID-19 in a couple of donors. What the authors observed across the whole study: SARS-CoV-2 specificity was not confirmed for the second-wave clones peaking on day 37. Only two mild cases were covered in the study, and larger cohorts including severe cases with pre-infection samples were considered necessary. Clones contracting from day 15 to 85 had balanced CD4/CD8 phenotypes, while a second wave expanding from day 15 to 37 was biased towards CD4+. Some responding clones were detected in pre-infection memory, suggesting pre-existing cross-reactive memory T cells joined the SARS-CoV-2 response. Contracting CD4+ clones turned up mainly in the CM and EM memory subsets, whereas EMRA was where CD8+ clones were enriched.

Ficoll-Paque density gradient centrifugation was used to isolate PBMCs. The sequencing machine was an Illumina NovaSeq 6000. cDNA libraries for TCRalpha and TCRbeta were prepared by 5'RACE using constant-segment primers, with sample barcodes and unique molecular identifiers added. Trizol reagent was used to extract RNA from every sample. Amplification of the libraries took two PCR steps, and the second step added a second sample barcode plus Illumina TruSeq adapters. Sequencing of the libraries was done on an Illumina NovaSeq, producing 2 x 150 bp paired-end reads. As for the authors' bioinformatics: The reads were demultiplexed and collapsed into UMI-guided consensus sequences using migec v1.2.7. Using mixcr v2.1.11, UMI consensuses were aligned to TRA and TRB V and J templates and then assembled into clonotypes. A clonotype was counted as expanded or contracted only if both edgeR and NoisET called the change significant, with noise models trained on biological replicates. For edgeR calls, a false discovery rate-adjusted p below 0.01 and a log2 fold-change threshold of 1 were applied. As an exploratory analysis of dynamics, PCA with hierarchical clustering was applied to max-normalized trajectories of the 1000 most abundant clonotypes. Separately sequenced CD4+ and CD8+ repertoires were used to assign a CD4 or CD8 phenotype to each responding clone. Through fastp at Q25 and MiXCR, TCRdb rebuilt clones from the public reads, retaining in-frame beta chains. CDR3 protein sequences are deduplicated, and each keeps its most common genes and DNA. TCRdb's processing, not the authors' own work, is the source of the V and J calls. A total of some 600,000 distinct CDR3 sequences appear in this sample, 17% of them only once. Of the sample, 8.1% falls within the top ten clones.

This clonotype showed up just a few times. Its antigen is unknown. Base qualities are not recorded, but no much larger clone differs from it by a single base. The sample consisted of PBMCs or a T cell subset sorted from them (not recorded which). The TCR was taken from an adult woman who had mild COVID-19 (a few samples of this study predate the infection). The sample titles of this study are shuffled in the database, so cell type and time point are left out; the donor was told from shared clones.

The CDR3 loop reads CSARDFSNALSPANYGYTF. The DNA is as follows: TGCAGTGCTAGAGATTTTTCGAACGCACTCTCGCCCGCTAACTATGGCTACACCTTC. Rearrangement joined TRBV20-1 to TRBJ1-2; the D gene assignment is ambiguous. The CDR3 spans 19 residues, from the cysteine through the phenylalanine. Only CDR3 DNA is held: 57 bases, read in frame from base 1. The germline V gene (reference sequence) provides CDR1 DFQATT and CDR2 SNEGSKA. At the junction V is shortened by 0 bases and J by 0 bases, with 23 bases in between.